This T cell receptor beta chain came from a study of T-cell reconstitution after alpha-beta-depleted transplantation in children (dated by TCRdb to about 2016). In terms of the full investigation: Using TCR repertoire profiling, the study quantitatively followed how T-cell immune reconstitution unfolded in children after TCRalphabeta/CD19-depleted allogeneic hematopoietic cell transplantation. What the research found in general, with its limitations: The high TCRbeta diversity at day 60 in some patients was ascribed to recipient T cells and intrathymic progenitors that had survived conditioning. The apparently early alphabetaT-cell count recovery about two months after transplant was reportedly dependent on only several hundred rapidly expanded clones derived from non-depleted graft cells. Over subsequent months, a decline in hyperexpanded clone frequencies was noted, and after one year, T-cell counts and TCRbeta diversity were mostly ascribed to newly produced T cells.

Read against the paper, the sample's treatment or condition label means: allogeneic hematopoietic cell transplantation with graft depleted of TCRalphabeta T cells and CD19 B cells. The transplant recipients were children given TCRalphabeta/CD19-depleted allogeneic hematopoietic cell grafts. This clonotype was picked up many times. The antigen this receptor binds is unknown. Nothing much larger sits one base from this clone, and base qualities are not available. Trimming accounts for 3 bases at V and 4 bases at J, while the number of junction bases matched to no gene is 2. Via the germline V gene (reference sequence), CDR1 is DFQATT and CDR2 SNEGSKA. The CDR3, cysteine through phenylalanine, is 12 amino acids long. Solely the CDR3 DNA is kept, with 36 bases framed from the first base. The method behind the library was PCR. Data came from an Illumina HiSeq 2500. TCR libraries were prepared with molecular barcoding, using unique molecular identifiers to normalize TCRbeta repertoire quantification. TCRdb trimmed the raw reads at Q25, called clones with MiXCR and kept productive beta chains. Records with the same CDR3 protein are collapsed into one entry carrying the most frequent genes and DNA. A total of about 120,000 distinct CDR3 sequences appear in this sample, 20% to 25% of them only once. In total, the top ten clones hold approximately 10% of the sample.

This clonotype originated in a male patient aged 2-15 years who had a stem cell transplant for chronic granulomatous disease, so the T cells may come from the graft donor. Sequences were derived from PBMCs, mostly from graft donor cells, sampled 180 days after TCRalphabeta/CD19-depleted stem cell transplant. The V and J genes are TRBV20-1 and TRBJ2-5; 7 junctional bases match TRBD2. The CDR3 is CSASRGGETQYF. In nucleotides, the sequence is TGCAGTGCTAGTCGCGGGGGAGAGACCCAGTACTTC.